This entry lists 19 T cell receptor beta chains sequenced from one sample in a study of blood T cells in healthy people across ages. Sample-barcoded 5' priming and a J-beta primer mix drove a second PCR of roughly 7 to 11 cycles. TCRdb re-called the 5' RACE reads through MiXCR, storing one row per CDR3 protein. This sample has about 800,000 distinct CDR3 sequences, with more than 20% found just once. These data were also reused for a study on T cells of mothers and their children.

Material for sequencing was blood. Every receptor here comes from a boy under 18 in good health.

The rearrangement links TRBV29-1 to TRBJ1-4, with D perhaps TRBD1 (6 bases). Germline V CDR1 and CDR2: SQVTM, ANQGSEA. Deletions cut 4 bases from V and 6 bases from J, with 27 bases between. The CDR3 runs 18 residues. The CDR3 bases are TGCAGCGTTGTGATAAGAATGCGGCTGGGGGCGATTGATGAAAAACTGTTTTTT. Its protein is CSVVIRMRLGAIDEKLFF.

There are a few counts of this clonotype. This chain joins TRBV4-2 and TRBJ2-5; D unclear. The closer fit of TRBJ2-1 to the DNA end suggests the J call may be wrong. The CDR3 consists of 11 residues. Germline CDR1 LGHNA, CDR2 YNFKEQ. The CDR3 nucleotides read TGTGCCAGCAGCCAAGATCTCCGGCAGTTCTTC. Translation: CASSQDLRQFF.

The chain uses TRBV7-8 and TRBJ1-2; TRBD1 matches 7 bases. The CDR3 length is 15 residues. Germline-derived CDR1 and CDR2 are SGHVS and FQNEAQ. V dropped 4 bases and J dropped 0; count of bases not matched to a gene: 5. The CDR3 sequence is CASSSGQFSNYGYTF. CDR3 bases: TGTGCCAGCAGCTCGGGACAGTTTTCTAACTATGGCTACACCTTC. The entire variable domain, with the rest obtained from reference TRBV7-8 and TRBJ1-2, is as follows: GAGVSQSPRYKVAKRGQDVALRCDPISGHVSLFWYQQALGQGPEFLTYFQNEAQLDKSGLPSDRFFAERPEGSVSTLKIQRTQQEDSAVYLCASSSGQFSNYGYTFGSGTRLTVV.

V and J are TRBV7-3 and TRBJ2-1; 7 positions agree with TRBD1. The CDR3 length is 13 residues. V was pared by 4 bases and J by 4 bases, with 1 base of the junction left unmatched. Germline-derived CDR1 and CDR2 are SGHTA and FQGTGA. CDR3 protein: CASSSGQYNEQFF. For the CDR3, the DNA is TGTGCCAGCAGCTCGGGACAGTACAATGAGCAGTTCTTC.

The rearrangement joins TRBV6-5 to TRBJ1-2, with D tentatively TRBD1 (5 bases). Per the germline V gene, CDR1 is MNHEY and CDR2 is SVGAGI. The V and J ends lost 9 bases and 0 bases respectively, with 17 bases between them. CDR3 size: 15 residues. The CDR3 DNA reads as TGTGCCAGTGCAGGGAGCCTCCATACTAACTATGGCTACACCTTC. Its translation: CASAGSLHTNYGYTF.

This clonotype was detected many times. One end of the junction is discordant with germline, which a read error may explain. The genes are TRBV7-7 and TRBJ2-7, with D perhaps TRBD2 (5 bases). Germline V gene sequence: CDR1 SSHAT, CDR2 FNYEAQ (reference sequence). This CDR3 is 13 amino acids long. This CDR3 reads CASSLANSYEQYF. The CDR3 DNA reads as TGTGCTAGCAGCTTAGCGAACTCCTACGAGCAGTACTTC.

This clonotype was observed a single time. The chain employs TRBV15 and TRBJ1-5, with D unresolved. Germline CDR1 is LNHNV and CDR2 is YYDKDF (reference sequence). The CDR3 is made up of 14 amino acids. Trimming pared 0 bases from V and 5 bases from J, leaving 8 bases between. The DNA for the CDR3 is TGTGCCACCAGCAGAGATGAGGGCCATCAGCCCCAGCATTTT. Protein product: CATSRDEGHQPQHF.

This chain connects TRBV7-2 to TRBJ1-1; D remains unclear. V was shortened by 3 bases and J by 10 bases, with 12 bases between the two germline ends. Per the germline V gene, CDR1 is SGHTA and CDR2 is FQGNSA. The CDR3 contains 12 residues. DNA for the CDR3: TGTGCCAGCAGCTTCCCTCTAAGTGGAGCTTTCTTT. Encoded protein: CASSFPLSGAFF.

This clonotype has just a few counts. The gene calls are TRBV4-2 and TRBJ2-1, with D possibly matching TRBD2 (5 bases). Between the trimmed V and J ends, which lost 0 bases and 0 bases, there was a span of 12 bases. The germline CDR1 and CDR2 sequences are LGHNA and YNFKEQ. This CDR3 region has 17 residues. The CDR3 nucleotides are TGTGCCAGCAGCCAAGAGCAGAGCGGTACCTCCTACAATGAGCAGTTCTTC. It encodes CASSQEQSGTSYNEQFF.

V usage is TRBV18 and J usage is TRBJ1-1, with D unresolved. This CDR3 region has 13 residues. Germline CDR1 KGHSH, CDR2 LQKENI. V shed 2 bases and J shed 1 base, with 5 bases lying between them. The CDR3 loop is CASSPWKNTEAFF. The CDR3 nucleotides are TGTGCCAGCTCACCATGGAAGAACACTGAAGCTTTCTTT.

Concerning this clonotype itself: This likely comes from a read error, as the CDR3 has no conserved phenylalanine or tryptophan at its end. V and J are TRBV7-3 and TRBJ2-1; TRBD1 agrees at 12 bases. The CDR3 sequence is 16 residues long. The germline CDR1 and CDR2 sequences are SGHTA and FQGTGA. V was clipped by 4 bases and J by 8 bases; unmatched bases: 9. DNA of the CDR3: TGTGCCAGCAGCTCTAAGGGACAGGGGGCATTACATGAGCAGTTCTCC. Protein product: CASSSKGQGALHEQFS.

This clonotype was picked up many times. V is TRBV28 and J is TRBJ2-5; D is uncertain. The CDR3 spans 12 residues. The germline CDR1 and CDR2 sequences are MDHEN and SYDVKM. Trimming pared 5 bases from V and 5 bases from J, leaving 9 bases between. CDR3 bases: TGTGCCAGCAGTGAGCGAGGCGAGACCCAGTACTTC. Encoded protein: CASSERGETQYF.

The CDR3 loop reads CASSGPPSSDEQFF. CDR3 sequence (DNA): TGTGCCAGCAGCGGGCCCCCTAGCTCTGATGAGCAGTTCTTC. The chain couples TRBV9 to TRBJ2-5; the D gene is possibly TRBD2 (5 bases). Matching the DNA end better, TRBJ2-1 makes the J call doubtful. The CDR3 runs to 14 residues. Looked up from germline, CDR1 is SGDLS and CDR2 is YYNGEE.

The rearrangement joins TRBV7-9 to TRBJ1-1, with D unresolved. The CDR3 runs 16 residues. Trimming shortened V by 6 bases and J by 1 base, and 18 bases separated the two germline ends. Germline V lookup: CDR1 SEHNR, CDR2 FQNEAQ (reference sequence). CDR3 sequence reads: CASSSSGQARNTEAFF. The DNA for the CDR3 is TGTGCCAGCAGTTCGAGTGGGCAGGCTAGGAACACTGAAGCTTTCTTT.

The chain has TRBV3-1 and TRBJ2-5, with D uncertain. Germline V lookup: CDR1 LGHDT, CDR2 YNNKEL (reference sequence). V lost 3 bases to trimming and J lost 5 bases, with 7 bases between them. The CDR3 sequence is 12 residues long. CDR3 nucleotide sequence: TGTGCCAGCAGCCATGGAAGGGAGACCCAGTACTTC. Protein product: CASSHGRETQYF.

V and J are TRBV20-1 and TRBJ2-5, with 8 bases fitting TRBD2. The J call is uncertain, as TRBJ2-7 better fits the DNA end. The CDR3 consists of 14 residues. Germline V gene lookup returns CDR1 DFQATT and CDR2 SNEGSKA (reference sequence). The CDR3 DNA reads TGCAGTGCCCGAGAGTTAAGCGGGGGTACCGAGCAGTACTTC. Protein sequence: CSARELSGGTEQYF.

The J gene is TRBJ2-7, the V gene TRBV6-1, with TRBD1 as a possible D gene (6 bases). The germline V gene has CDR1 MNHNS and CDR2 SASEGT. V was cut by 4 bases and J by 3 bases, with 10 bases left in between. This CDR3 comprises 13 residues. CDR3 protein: CASSVTGDYEQYF. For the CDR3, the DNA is TGTGCCAGCAGTGTGACAGGAGACTACGAGCAGTACTTC.

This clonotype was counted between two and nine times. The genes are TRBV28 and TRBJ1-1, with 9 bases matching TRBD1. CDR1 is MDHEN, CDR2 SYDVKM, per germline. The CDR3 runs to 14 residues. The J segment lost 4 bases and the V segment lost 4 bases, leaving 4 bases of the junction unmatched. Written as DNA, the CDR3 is TGTGCCAGCAGTTCCCCACAGGGGGCCACTGAAGCTTTCTTT. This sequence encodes CASSSPQGATEAFF.

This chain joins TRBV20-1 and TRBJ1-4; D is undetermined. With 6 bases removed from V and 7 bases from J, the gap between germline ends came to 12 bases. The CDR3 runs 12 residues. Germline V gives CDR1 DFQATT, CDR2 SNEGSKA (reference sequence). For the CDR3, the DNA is TGCAGTGCGGTTTGGGAAGGTGAAAAACTGTTTTTT. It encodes CSAVWEGEKLFF.